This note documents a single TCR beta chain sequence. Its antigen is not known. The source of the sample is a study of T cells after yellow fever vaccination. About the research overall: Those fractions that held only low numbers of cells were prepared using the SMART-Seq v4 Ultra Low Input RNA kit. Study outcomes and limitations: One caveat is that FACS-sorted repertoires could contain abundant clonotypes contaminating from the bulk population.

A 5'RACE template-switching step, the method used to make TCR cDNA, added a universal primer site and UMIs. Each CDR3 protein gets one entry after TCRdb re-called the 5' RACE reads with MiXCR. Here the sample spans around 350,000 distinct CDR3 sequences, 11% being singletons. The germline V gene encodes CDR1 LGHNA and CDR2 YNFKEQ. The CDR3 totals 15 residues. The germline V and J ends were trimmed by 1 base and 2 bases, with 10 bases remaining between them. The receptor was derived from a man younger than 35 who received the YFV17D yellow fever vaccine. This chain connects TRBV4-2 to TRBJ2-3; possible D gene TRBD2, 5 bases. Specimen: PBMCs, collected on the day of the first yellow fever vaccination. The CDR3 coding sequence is TGTGCCAGCAGCCAAGGAGGGCACCACACAGATACGCAGTATTTT. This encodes CASSQGGHHTDTQYF.